The clone carrying this T cell receptor beta chain has a handful of counts. Antigen unknown. The V gene lost 7 bases and the J gene lost 4 bases, with 30 bases spanning the gap. CDR3 length equals 19 residues. CDR1 is SEHNR, CDR2 FQNEAQ, per germline (reference sequence). These data are taken from a study of T cell repertoires in cytomegalovirus infection. Overall study context: Signatures in public TCR beta sequences pointed to both CMV infection and matching HLA type. Study results and caveats: What dominated the ex vivo response were HLA-C-restricted CMV-specific TCR beta clonotypes. Accumulated public TCR beta family frequency recognized individuals carrying CMV together with the relevant HLA.

TCRdb itself ran the reads through MiXCR, one entry per CDR3 protein. There are approximately 990,000 distinct CDR3 sequences in the sample; more than 25% occur only once, and 11% to 15% lies in the top ten. The sequence was obtained from a human donor in good health (CMV status not recorded). Some clones in this sample may be carry-over from other donors' samples. The sample here was cultured CD8+ T cells from PBMCs, taken from culture after CMV antigen stimulation. This chain uses TRBV7-9 with TRBJ2-3, with no clear D. This CDR3 reads CASTIATPSMIGPADTQYF. As DNA, the CDR3 is TGTGCCAGCACCATTGCTACACCCTCGATGATCGGGCCTGCAGATACGCAGTATTTT.